This T cell receptor beta chain was recorded in a study of technical replicates of blood from a handful of donors. TCRdb keeps only in-frame clones here, not all; method: immunoSEQ multiplex PCR. The table has approximately 53,000 clones, about 96% seen once; the top ten hold 0.39%. This CDR3 spans 13 amino acids. V was clipped by 5 bases and J by 8 bases, with 13 bases between them. From germline, CDR1 is SEHNR and CDR2 FQNEAQ (reference sequence). The chain uses TRBV7-9 and TRBJ2-1, with TRBD2 as a possible D gene (6 bases). The source of this sequence is a human donor in good health. Sequenced: T cells isolated from PBMCs. CDR3 protein: CASSRDFPDEQFF. Here the CDR3 DNA reads TGTGCCAGCAGCCGGGACTTCCCGGATGAGCAGTTCTTC.